This entry concerns a single T cell receptor beta chain. Its antigen is not known. TCR beta cDNA libraries included unique molecular identifiers. Between about 1 and 11 million T cells gave rise to 500,000 to 600,000 cDNA molecules. In TCRdb, the PCR reads were re-called with MiXCR into one record per CDR3 protein. The table lists approximately 690,000 distinct CDR3 sequences, 55% to 60% of them singletons. The trim removed 4 bases at V and 3 bases at J, leaving 8 bases unmatched. The length of the CDR3 is 15 residues. Germline V gene sequence: CDR1 SGHAT, CDR2 FQNNGV. The sample comes from a study of post-analysis software for immune sequencing data. Study context: Progressive-relapsing, secondary progressive and relapsing-remitting multiple sclerosis were among the disease courses included.

Regarding the study as a whole: Strong same-batch co-clustering of samples appeared with F measure clustering. A significant reduction in normalized Chao1 diversity was observed in multiple sclerosis patients versus controls. Compared with controls, patients had more of five TRBV segments, including TRBV5-6, TRBV5-1 and TRBV20-1.

The chain has TRBV11-2 and TRBJ2-5; 7 bases match TRBD2. The sample taken for sequencing was blood. This receptor was identified in a girl aged 2 to 10 with multiple sclerosis. CDR3 sequence (DNA): TGTGCCAGCAGCTCTTTTGGGGGAGGGGAAGAGACCCAGTACTTC. The encoded protein is CASSSFGGGEETQYF.